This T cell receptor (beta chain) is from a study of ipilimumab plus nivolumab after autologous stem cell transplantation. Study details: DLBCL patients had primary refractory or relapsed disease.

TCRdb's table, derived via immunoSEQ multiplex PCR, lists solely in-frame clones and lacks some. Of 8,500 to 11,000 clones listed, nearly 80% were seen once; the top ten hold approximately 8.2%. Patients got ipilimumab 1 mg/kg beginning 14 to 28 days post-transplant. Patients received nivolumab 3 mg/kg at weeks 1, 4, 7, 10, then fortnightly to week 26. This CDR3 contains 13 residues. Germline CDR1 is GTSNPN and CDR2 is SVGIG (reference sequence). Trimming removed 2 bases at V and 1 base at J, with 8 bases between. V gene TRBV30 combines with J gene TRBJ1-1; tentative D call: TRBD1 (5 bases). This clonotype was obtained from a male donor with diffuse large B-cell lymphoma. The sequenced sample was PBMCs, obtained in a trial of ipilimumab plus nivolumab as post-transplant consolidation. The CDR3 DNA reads TGTGCCTGGAGTTGGGGCAAGAACACTGAAGCTTTCTTT. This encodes CAWSWGKNTEAFF. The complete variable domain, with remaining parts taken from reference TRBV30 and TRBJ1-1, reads SQTIHQWPATLVQPVGSPLSLECTVEGTSNPNLYWYRQAAGRGLQLLFYSVGIGQISSEVPQNLSASRPQDRQFILSSKKLLLSDSGFYLCAWSWGKNTEAFFGQGTRLTVV.